The clone carrying this T cell receptor beta chain was picked up many times. Losses at the gene ends were 5 bases for V and 5 bases for J; bases not matched to a gene: 5. Germline V gene lookup returns CDR1 MDHEN and CDR2 SYDVKM. The CDR3 has 15 amino acids. The entry originates in a study of neurological immune-mediated disorders. The cDNA was generated by 5'RACE with 10-nucleotide random UMIs. TCRdb processed the 5' RACE reads anew with MiXCR; each CDR3 protein has one entry. The data hold tens of thousands of distinct CDR3 sequences, with roughly 4.1% observed a single time. The unsorted libraries were produced from 2 million PBMCs held at -80 C.

The chain recombines TRBV28 with TRBJ2-3; 12 bases map to TRBD2. The sequencing input was PBMCs. The source is a woman aged 55-69 years with multiple sclerosis. This CDR3 is CASSGPGLAGDTQYF. For the CDR3, the DNA is TGTGCCAGCAGTGGACCGGGACTAGCGGGAGATACGCAGTATTTT.